This paragraph covers one T cell receptor (beta chain) sequence. What antigen it recognizes has not been identified. No base-level quality is on record; no much larger clone is a single base apart. This specimen belongs to a study of a mutant IDH1 vaccine in newly diagnosed glioma (dated by TCRdb to the early 2020s). About the investigation overall: Vaccination started 4-6 weeks after radiotherapy alone, or was given together with temozolomide cycles in the groups whose treatment included chemotherapy. Of the approximately 30 treated patients, 62.5% were male and approximately 38% were female, and a mean age of roughly 37 years was recorded. Six visits were used for peripheral blood collection: V03 (baseline), V05, V07, V10, V12 and V13. Visit V12 was the week-35 safety follow-up and visit V13 was the week-47 end of study. Longitudinal TCRB deep sequencing was performed for about two dozen treated patients wherever samples were available for exploratory analyses. Before enrollment, most patients had been given radiochemotherapy with temozolomide as standard therapy, while the rest had received either radiotherapy alone or temozolomide alone.

CDR1 and CDR2, looked up from the germline V gene (reference sequence), are LNHDA and SQIVND. The junction carries 12 bases between V and J, which are trimmed by 10 bases and 2 bases respectively. The CDR3 has 13 amino acids, counting the end cysteine and phenylalanine. The CDR3 DNA has 39 bases and is translated from base 1. General study outcomes and caveats: According to the authors, sample limitations meant that analyses of patient blood samples could not be reproduced. Selection of PBMC samples for TCRB deep sequencing was based on availability. Immune responses induced by the vaccine were seen in around 93% of patients across multiple MHC alleles. No apparent relationship was observed between pseudoprogression and alterations in the top peripheral T cell clonotypes detected by TCRB sequencing.

The method behind the library was the immunoSEQ multiplex PCR assay. Rearranged TCR beta chain sequences were amplified using the hsTCRB Kit according to the manufacturer's protocol. Sequencing of TCRB libraries was carried out on an Illumina MiSeq. As for the original processing: The proprietary platform of the kit vendor was used for demultiplexing, trimming and gene mapping. In its TCRdb copy, this immuneACCESS table keeps in-frame sequences only and misses some clones. Where compared with another copy, unresolved V genes explain less than half of these, and the others have no known cause. The V and J calls and clone size come from that table; D and trimming were worked out from the DNA. This sample is represented by around 50,000 clones; around 84% of them were singletons. The biggest ten clones account for 4.1% of the sample. This specimen's time point label, interpreted: week 35, safety follow-up. Each vaccine dose, consisting of 300 ug of a 20-mer mutant IDH1 peptide in Montanide, was administered subcutaneously with topical imiquimod. Eight vaccinations were administered to patients in weeks 1, 3, 5, 7, 11, 15, 19 and 23, corresponding to visits V03 through V10. Newly diagnosed WHO grade 3 or 4 IDH1-mutant astrocytomas showing loss of nuclear ATRX were present in the donors. The samples were drawn from NOA16, a multicentre, single-arm, open-label phase I trial in Germany that tested a mutant IDH1 peptide vaccine in humans for the first time. Genomic DNA for TCRB sequencing was extracted from EDTA blood using the DNeasy Blood and Tissue Kit.

The origin of this receptor is a woman aged 18-30 years with glioma. Sequences were derived from PBMCs, sampled from a glioma patient whose treatment included an IDH1 peptide vaccine. The chain joins TRBV19 to TRBJ1-3, with the D segment identity uncertain. The DNA sequence follows: TGTGCCATATCAGAATTTGCTGGAAACACCATATATTTT. This translates into CAISEFAGNTIYF.